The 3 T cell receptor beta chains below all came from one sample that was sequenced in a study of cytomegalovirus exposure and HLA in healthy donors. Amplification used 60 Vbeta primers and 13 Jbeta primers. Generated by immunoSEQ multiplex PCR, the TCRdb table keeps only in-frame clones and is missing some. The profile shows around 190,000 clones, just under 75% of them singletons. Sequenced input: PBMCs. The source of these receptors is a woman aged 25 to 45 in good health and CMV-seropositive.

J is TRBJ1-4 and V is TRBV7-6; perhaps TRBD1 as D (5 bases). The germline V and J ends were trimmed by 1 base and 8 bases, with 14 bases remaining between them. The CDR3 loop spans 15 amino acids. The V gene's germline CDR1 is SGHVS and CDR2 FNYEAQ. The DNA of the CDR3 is TGTGCCAGCAGCTTAGAGGGGTTCGGGCACGAAAAACTGTTTTTT. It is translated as CASSLEGFGHEKLFF.

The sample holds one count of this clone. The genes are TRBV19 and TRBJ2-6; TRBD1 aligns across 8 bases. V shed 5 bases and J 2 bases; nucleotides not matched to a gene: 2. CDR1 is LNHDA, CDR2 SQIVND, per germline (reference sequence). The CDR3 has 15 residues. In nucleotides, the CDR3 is TGTGCCAGTAGTCCACAGGGGGCTGGGGCCAACGTCCTGACTTTC. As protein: CASSPQGAGANVLTF.

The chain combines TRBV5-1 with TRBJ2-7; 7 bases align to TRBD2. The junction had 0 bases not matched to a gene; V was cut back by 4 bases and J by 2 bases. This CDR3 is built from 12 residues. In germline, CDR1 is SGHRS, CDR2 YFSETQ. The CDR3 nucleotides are TGCGCCAGCAGCGGGGGGGCCTACGAGCAGTACTTC. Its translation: CASSGGAYEQYF.